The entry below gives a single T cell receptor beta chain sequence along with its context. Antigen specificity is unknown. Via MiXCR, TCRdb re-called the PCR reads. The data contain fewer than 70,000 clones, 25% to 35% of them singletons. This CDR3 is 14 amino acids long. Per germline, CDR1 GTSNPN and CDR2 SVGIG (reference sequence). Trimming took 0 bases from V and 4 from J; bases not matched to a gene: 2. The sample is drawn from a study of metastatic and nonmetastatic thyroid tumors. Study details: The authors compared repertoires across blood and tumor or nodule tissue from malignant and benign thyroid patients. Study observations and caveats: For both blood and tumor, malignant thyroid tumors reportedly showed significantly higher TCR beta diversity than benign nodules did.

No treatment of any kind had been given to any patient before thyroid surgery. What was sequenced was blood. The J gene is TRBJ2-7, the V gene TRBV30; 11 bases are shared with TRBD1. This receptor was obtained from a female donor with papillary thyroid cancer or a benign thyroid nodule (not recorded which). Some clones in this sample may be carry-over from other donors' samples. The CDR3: CAWSVGQGAYEQYF. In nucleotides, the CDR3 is TGTGCCTGGAGTGTAGGACAGGGGGCTTACGAGCAGTACTTC.